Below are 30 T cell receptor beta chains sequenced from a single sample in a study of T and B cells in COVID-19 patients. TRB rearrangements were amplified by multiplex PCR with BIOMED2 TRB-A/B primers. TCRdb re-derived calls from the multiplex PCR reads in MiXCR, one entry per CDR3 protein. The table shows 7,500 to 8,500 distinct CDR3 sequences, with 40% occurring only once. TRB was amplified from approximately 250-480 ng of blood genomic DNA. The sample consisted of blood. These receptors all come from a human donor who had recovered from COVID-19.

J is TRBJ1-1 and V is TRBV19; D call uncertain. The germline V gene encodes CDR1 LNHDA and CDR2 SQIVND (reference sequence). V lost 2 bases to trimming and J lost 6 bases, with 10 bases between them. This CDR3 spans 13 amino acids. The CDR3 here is CASSIFTEPEAFF. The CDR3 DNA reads TGTGCCAGTAGTATATTCACAGAACCTGAAGCTTTCTTT.

This CDR3 is CASSTPSGYTF. CDR3 bases: TGTGCCAGCAGTACGCCCTCGGGCTACACCTTC. The chain is built from TRBV12-3 or TRBV12-4 and TRBJ1-2, with D unresolved. Deletions cut 5 bases from V and 8 bases from J, with 9 bases between. This CDR3 spans 11 amino acids.

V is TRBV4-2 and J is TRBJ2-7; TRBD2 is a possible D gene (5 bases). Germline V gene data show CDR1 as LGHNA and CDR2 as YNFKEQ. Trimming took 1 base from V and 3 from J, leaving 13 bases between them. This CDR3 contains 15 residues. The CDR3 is CASSQAPGNHYEQYF. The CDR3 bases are TGTGCCAGCAGCCAAGCGCCCGGGAATCACTACGAGCAGTACTTC.

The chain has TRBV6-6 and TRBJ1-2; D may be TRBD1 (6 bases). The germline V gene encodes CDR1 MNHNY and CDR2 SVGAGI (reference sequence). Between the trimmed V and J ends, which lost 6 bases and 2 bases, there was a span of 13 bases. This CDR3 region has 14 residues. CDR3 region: CASSPTGQNYGYTF. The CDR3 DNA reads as TGTGCCAGCAGCCCGACAGGACAGAACTATGGCTACACCTTC.

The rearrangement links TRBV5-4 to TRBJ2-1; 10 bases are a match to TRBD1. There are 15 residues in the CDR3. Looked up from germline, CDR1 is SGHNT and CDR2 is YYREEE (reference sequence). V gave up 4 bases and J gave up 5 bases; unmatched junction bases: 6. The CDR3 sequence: CASSPTGGVDNEQFF. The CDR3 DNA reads TGTGCCAGCAGCCCGACAGGGGGCGTAGACAATGAGCAGTTCTTC.

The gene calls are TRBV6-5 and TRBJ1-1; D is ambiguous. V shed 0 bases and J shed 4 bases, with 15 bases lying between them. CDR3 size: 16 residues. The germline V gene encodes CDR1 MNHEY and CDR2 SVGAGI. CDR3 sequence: CASSYSTRAGSTEAFF. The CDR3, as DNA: TGTGCCAGCAGTTACTCGACGCGTGCCGGGTCCACTGAAGCTTTCTTT.

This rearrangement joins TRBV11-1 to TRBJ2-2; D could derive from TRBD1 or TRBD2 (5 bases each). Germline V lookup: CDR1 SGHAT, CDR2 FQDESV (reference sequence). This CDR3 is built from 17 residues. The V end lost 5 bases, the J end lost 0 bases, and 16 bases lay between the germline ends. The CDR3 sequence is CASSPILWGTNTGELFF. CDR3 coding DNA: TGTGCCAGCAGCCCCATTCTTTGGGGGACGAACACCGGGGAGCTGTTTTTT.

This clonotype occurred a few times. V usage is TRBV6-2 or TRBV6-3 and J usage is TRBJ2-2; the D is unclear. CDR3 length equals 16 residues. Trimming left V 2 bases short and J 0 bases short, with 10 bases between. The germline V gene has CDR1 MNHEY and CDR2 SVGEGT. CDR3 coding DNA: TGTGCCAGCAGTTACCTTCGGGCGTCGAACACCGGGGAGCTGTTTTTT. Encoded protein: CASSYLRASNTGELFF.

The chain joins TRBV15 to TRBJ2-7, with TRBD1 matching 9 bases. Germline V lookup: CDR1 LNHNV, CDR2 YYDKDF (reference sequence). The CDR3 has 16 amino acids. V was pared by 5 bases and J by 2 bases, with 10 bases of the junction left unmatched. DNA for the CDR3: TGTGCCACCAGCTTCCAAGCCGGGACAGGGACCTACGAGCAGTACGTC. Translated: CATSFQAGTGTYEQYV.

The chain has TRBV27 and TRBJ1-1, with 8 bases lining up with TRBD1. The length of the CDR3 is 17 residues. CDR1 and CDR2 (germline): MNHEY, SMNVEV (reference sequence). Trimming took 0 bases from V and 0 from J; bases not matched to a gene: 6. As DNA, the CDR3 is TGTGCCAGCAGTTTATCCGGACAGGGACTCATGAACACTGAAGCTTTCTTT. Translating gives CASSLSGQGLMNTEAFF.

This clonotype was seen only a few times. CDR3 loop: CATKDPGASYEQYF. CDR3 sequence (DNA): TGTGCCACTAAAGACCCAGGGGCCTCCTACGAGCAGTACTTC. The rearrangement joins TRBV6-2 or TRBV6-3 to TRBJ2-7, with a tentative D call TRBD1 (6 bases). CDR1 is MNHEY, CDR2 SVGEGT, per germline. The CDR3 runs 14 residues. V was shortened by 10 bases and J by 0 bases, with 16 bases between the two germline ends.

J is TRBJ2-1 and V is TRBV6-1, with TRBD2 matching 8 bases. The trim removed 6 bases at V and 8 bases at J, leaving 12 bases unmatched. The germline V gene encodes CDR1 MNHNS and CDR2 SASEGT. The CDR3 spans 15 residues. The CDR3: CASRNLAGGQDEQFF. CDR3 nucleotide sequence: TGTGCCAGCAGGAACTTGGCGGGGGGCCAGGATGAGCAGTTCTTC.

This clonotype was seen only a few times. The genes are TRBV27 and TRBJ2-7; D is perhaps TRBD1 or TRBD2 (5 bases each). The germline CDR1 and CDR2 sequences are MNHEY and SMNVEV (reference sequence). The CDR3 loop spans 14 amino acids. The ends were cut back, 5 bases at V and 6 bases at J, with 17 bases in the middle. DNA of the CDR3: TGTGCCAGCAGTCCCAACACCTTCGGGGCCGAGCAGTACTTC. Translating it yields CASSPNTFGAEQYF.

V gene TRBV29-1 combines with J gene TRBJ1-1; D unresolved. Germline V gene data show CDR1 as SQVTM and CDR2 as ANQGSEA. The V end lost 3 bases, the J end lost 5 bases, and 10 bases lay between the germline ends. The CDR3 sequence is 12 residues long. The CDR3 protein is CSVDQQPTEAFF. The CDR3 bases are TGCAGCGTTGATCAGCAGCCAACTGAAGCTTTCTTT. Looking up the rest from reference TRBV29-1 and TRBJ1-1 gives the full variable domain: SAVISQKPSRDICQRGTSLTIQCQVDSQVTMMFWYRQQPGQSLTLIATANQGSEATYESGFVIDKFPISRPNLTFSTLTVSNMSPEDSSIYLCSVDQQPTEAFFGQGTRLTVV.

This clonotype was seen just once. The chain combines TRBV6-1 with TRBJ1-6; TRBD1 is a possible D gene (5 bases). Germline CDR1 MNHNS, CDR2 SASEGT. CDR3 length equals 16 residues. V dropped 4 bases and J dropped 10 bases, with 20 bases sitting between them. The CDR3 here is CASSGPGGEGRSPLHF. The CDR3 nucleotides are TGTGCCAGCAGTGGACCCGGGGGGGAAGGTCGGTCACCCCTCCACTTT.

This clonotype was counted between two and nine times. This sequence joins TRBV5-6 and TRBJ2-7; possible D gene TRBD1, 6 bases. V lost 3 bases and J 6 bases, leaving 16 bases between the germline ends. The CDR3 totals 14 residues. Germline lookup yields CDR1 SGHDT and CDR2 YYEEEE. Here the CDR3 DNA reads TGTGCCAGCAGCTCGACTGACAGGCAGGGCGAGCAGTACTTC. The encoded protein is CASSSTDRQGEQYF. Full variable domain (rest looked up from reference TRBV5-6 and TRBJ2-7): DAGVTQSPTHLIKTRGQQVTLRCSPKSGHDTVSWYQQALGQGPQFIFQYYEEEERQRGNFPDRFSGHQFPNYSSELNVNALLLGDSALYLCASSSTDRQGEQYFGPGTRLTVT.

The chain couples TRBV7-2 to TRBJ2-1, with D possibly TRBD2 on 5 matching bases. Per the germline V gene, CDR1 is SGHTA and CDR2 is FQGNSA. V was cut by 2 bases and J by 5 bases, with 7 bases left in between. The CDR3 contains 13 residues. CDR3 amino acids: CASSLQRNNEQFF. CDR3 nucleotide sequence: TGTGCCAGCAGCTTACAGCGGAACAATGAGCAGTTCTTC.

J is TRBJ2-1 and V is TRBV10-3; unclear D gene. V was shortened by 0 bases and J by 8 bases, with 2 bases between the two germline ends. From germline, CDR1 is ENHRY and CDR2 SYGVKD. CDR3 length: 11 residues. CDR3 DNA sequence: TGTGCCATCAGTGAGTCCGATGAGCAGTTCTTC. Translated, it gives CAISESDEQFF.

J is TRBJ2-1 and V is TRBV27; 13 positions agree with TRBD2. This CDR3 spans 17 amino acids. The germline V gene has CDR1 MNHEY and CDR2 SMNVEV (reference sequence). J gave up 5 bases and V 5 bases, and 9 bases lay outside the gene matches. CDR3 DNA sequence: TGTGCCAGCAGTCTTTATTCCGGGACTAGCGGGAACAATGAGCAGTTCTTC. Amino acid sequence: CASSLYSGTSGNNEQFF.

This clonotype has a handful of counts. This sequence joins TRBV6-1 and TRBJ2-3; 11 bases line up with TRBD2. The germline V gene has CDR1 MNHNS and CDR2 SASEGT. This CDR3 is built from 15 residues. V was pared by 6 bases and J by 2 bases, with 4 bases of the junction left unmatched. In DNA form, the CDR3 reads TGTGCCAGCAGCCTGACTAGCGGGATCACAGATACGCAGTATTTT. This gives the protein CASSLTSGITDTQYF.

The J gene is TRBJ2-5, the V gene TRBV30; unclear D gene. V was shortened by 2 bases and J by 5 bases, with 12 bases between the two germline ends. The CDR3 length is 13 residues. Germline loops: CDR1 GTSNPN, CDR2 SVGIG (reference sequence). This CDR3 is CAWSSSIQETQYF. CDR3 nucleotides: TGTGCCTGGAGTTCCTCCATCCAGGAGACCCAGTACTTC.

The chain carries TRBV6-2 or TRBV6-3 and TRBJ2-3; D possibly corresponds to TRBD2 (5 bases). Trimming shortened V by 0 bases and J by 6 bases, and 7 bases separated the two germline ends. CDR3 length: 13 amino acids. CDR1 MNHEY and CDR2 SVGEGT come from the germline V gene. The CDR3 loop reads CASSYSRGDTQYF. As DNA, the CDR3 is TGTGCCAGCAGTTACTCGAGAGGGGATACGCAGTATTTT.

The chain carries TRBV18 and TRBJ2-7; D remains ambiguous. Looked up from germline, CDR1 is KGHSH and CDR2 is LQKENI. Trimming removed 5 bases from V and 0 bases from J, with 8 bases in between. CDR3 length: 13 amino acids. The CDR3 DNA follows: TGTGCCAGCTCAATAGCAGACTCCTACGAGCAGTACGTC. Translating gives CASSIADSYEQYV.

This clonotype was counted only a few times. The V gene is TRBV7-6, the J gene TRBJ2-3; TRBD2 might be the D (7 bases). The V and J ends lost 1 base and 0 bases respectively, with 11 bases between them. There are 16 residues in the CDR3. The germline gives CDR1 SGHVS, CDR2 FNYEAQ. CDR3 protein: CASSLGGGASTDTQYF. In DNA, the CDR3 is TGTGCCAGCAGCTTAGGTGGGGGGGCTAGCACAGATACGCAGTATTTT.

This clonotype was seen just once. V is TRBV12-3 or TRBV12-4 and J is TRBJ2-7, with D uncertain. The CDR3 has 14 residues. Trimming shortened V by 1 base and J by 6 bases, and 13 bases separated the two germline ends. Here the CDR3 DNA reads TGTGCCAGCAGTTTAGGTTGGCCGGGCGGCGAGCAGTACGTC. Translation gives CASSLGWPGGEQYV.

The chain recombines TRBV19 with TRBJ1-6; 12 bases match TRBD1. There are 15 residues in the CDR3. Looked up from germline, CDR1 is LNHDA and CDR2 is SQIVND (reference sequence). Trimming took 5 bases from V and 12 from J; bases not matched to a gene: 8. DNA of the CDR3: TGTGCCAGTAGTTGGGGACAGGGGGCCTCTAGACCCCTCCACTTT. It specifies CASSWGQGASRPLHF. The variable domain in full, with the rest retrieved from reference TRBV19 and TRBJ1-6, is DGGITQSPKYLFRKEGQNVTLSCEQNLNHDAMYWYRQDPGQGLRLIYYSQIVNDFQKGDIAEGYSVSREKKESFPLTVTSAQKNPTAFYLCASSWGQGASRPLHFGNGTRLTVT.

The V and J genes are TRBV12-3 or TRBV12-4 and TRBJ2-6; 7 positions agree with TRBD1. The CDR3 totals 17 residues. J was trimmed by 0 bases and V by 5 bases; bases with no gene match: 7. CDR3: CASSTRTGTSGANVLTF. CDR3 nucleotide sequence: TGTGCCAGCAGTACACGGACAGGAACCTCTGGGGCCAACGTCCTGACTTTC.

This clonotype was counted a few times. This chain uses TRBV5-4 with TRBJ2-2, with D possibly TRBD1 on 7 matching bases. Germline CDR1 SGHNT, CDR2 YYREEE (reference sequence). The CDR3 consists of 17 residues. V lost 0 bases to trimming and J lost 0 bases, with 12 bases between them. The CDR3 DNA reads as TGTGCCAGCAGCTTGGGGGCGGGACAGACGAACACCGGGGAGCTGTTTTTT. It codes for CASSLGAGQTNTGELFF.

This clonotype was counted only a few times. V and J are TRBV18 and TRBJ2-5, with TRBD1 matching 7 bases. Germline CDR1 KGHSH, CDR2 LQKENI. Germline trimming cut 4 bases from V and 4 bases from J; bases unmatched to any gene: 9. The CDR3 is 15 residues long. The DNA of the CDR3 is TGTGCCAGCTCACGTATGGGGACAGCCACAGAGACCCAGTACTTC. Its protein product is CASSRMGTATETQYF.

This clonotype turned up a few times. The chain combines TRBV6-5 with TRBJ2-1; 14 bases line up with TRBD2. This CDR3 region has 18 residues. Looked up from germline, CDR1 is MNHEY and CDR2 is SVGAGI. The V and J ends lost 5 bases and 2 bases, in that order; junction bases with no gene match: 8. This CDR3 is CASSKTSGGAVTYNEQFF. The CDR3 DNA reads TGTGCCAGCAGTAAGACTAGCGGGGGGGCAGTCACCTACAATGAGCAGTTCTTC.